This T cell receptor beta chain stems from a study of T cell responses to AZD1222 COVID-19 vaccine. As concerns this clone: Antigen: not known.

The study's findings and limits: Seropositive AZD1222 recipients at baseline numbered only five or six.

V was cut by 5 bases and J by 1 base, with 12 bases left in between. Looked up from germline, CDR1 is LNHDA and CDR2 is SQIVND (reference sequence). The CDR3 loop spans 15 amino acids. Using immunoSEQ multiplex PCR, the repertoire was profiled, and TCRdb retains in-frame clones only, with some absent. The table includes some 180,000 clones, 80% to 95% detected once. This sequence joins TRBV19 and TRBJ1-5; TRBD1 is a possible D gene (5 bases). This receptor was taken from an adult who received the MenACWY meningococcal vaccine as a control. This specimen consisted of peripheral blood, obtained 28 days after the second dose of the MenACWY control vaccine. The CDR3 region has the DNA TGTGCCAGTAGTCCGCGGTGGGGCAGCAATCAGCCCCAGCATTTT. Protein: CASSPRWGSNQPQHF.